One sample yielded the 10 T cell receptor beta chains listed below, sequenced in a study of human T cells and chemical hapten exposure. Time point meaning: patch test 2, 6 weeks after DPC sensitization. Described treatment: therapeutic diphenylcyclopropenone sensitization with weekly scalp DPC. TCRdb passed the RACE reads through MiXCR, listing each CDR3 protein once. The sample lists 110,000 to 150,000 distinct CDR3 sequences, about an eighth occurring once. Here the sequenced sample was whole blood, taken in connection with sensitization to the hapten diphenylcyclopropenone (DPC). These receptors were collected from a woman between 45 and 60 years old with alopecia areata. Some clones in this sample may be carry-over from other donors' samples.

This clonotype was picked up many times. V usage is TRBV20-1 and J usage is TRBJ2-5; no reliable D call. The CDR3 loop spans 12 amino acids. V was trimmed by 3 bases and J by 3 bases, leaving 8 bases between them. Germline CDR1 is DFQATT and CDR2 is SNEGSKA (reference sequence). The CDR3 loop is CSARVGEETQYF. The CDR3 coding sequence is TGCAGTGCTAGGGTGGGTGAAGAGACCCAGTACTTC.

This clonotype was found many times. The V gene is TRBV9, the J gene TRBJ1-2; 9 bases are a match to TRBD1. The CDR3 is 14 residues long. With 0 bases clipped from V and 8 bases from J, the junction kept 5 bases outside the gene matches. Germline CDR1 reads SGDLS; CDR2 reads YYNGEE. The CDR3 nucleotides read TGTGCCAGCAGCGTAGAGGGACAGGGTAGCGGCTACACCTTC. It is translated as CASSVEGQGSGYTF.

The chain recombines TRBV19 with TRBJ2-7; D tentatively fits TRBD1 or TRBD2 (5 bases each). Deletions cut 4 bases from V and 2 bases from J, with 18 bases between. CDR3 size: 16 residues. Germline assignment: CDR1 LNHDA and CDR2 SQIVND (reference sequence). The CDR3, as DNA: TGTGCCAGTAGTACCCCCGGGACGAAATCCACCTACGAGCAGTACTTC. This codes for CASSTPGTKSTYEQYF. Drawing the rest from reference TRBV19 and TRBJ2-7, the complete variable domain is DGGITQSPKYLFRKEGQNVTLSCEQNLNHDAMYWYRQDPGQGLRLIYYSQIVNDFQKGDIAEGYSVSREKKESFPLTVTSAQKNPTAFYLCASSTPGTKSTYEQYFGPGTRLTVT.

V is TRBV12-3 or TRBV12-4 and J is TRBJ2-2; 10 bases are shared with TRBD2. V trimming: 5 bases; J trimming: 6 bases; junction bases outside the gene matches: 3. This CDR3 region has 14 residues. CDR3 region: CASSLLAGAGELFF. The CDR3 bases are TGTGCCAGCAGTCTTCTAGCGGGAGCCGGGGAGCTGTTTTTT.

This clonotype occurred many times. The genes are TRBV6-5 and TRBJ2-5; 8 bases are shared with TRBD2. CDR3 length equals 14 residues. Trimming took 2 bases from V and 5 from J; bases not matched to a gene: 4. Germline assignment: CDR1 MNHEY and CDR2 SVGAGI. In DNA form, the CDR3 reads TGTGCCAGCAGTTACAGCGGGAGAAGGGAGACCCAGTACTTC. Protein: CASSYSGRRETQYF.

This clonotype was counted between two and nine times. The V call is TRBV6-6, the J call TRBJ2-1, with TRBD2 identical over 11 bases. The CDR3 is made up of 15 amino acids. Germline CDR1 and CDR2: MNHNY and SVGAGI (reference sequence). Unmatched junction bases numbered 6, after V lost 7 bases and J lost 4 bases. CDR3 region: CASTGGTSGYNEQFF. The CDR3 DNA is TGTGCCAGCACCGGGGGGACTAGCGGATACAATGAGCAGTTCTTC.

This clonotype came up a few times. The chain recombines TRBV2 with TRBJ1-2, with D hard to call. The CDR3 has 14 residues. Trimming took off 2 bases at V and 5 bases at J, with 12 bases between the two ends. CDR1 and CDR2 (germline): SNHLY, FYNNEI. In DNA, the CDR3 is TGTGCCAGCAGTGAATGGCAGCTTCTTTATGGCTACACCTTC. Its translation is CASSEWQLLYGYTF.

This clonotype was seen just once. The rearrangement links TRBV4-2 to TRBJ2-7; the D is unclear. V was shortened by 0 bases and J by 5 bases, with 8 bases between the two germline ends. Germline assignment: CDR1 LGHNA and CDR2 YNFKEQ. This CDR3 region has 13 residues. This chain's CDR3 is CASSQDSRDEQYF. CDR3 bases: TGTGCCAGCAGCCAAGACTCCCGCGACGAGCAGTACTTC.

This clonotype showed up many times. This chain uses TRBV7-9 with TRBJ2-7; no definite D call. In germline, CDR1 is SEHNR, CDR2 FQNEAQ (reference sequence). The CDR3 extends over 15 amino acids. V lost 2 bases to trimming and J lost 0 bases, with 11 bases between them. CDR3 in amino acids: CASSLPVGSSYEQYF. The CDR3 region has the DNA TGTGCCAGCAGCTTACCCGTCGGCAGCTCCTACGAGCAGTACTTC.

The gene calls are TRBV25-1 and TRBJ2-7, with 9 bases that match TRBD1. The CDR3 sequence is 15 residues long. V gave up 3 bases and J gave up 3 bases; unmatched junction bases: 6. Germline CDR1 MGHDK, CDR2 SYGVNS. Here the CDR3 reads CASSDSGTGYYEQYF. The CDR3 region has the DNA TGTGCCAGCAGTGACTCCGGGACAGGGTACTACGAGCAGTACTTC.